The 15 T cell receptor beta chains below were found in one sample sequenced in a study of tumor T cells in aggressive B-cell lymphoma. Generated by immunoSEQ multiplex PCR, the TCRdb table keeps only in-frame clones and is missing some. The table has 6,000 or so clones, 82% seen once. The sequencing input was tumor tissue. Receptors originate from an adult with diffuse large B cell lymphoma.

The chain employs TRBV6-5 and TRBJ2-1; 7 bases map to TRBD2. The ends lost 2 bases at V and 0 bases at J; junction bases unmatched: 4. This CDR3 is built from 16 residues. Germline CDR1 is MNHEY and CDR2 is SVGAGI. Here the CDR3 reads CASSYQAGSSYNEQFF. The DNA for the CDR3 is TGTGCCAGCAGTTACCAAGCGGGAAGCTCCTACAATGAGCAGTTCTTC.

The chain combines TRBV5-1 with TRBJ1-1, with 7 bases that match TRBD1. The CDR3 loop spans 13 amino acids. The V and J ends lost 1 base and 5 bases, in that order; junction bases with no gene match: 2. Per germline, CDR1 SGHRS and CDR2 YFSETQ. CDR3 nucleotides: TGCGCCAGCAGCTTGCAGGGGGATACTGAAGCTTTCTTT. Its translation is CASSLQGDTEAFF.

This clone was counted a single time. V and J are TRBV10-3 and TRBJ1-1; D remains ambiguous. Germline V lookup: CDR1 ENHRY, CDR2 SYGVKD. Trimming removed 6 bases from V and 5 bases from J, with 16 bases in between. This CDR3 comprises 14 residues. CDR3 in amino acids: CAIRKVGDGTEAFF. CDR3 bases: TGTGCCATCAGAAAGGTGGGAGACGGGACTGAAGCTTTCTTT.

In this sample, this clone turned up a few times. The chain couples TRBV6-6 to TRBJ1-1; a weak D match, TRBD1 (6 bases). This CDR3 contains 13 residues. V lost 6 bases and J lost 4, with 12 bases in between. CDR1 is MNHNY, CDR2 SVGAGI, per germline (reference sequence). The chain's CDR3 is CASSWDIRTEAFF. DNA for the CDR3: TGTGCCAGCAGCTGGGACATCCGCACTGAAGCTTTCTTT.

The chain is built from TRBV11-2 and TRBJ2-7; 7 nucleotides align to TRBD2. The CDR3 is 15 residues long. Germline CDR1 and CDR2: SGHAT and FQNNGV. V gave up 1 base and J gave up 2 bases; unmatched junction bases: 5. The CDR3 sequence is CASSLVLSGPYEQYF. The CDR3 region has the DNA TGTGCCAGCAGCTTAGTCCTTAGCGGGCCCTACGAGCAGTACTTC. The variable domain in full, completed from reference TRBV11-2 and TRBJ2-7, reads EAGVAQSPRYKIIEKRQSVAFWCNPISGHATLYWYQQILGQGPKLLIQFQNNGVVDDSQLPKDRFSAERLKGVDSTLKIQPAKLEDSAVYLCASSLVLSGPYEQYFGPGTRLTVT.

The chain links TRBV15 to TRBJ2-5, with 11 positions matching TRBD2. With 1 base clipped from V and 7 bases from J, the junction kept 2 bases outside the gene matches. The CDR3 has 14 residues. Germline V gene data show CDR1 as LNHNV and CDR2 as YYDKDF (reference sequence). The CDR3 nucleotides read TGTGCCACCAGCAGAGCCCTAGCGGGAGGGACCCAGTACTTC. Protein: CATSRALAGGTQYF.

CDR3 nucleotides: TGTGCCAGCAGCTTAGAGTGGACGGGATACCGCAATGAGCAGTTCTTC. Its protein product is CASSLEWTGYRNEQFF. This chain connects TRBV11-3 to TRBJ2-1; a weak D match, TRBD2 (5 bases). Per germline, CDR1 SGHNT and CDR2 YENEEA. Trimming shortened V by 0 bases and J by 6 bases, and 15 bases separated the two germline ends. The CDR3 contains 16 residues.

The chain joins TRBV10-2 to TRBJ1-2; maybe TRBD1 (5 bases). Germline CDR1 and CDR2: WSHSY and SAAADI. V lost 1 base and J lost 4, with 16 bases in between. CDR3 length equals 16 residues. The chain's CDR3 is CASSEYPGTGGYGYTF. The DNA of the CDR3 is TGCGCCAGCAGTGAGTACCCCGGGACGGGAGGCTATGGCTACACCTTC.

A remark on this clone: Distinct nucleotide sequences in the sample also encode this CDR3. The chain couples TRBV5-6 to TRBJ2-2; TRBD1 is a possible D gene (6 bases). The CDR3 contains 15 residues. The ends were cut back, 1 base at V and 4 bases at J, with 11 bases in the middle. Per the germline V gene, CDR1 is SGHDT and CDR2 is YYEEEE. Here the CDR3 reads CASSLPGAGTGELFF. Written as DNA, the CDR3 is TGTGCCAGCAGCTTGCCAGGGGCAGGCACCGGGGAGCTGTTTTTT.

This clone occurred a few times. J is TRBJ2-3 and V is TRBV11-1; 10 bases fit TRBD2. V was clipped by 0 bases and J by 6 bases; unmatched bases: 9. This CDR3 contains 17 residues. Germline V gene sequence: CDR1 SGHAT, CDR2 FQDESV (reference sequence). As DNA, the CDR3 is TGTGCCAGCAGCTTAGCTAACAGCGGGAGGGTAACGGATACGCAGTATTTT. Encoded protein: CASSLANSGRVTDTQYF.

V usage is TRBV5-4 and J usage is TRBJ2-5; D unclear. CDR3 size: 11 residues. Germline CDR1 and CDR2: SGHNT and YYREEE (reference sequence). V dropped 3 bases and J dropped 4 bases, with 4 bases sitting between them. CDR3: CASSSLETQYF. CDR3 sequence (DNA): TGTGCCAGCAGCTCACTAGAGACCCAGTACTTC.

CDR3: CASSYSGGLETQYF. In DNA, the CDR3 is TGTGCCAGCAGTTACTCAGGGGGATTGGAGACCCAGTACTTC. This chain links TRBV6-5 with TRBJ2-5; D may be TRBD1 (6 bases). The CDR3 extends over 14 amino acids. Trimming took off 0 bases at V and 5 bases at J, with 10 bases between the two ends. Germline values: CDR1 MNHEY, CDR2 SVGAGI.

This clone was counted once. The genes are TRBV9 and TRBJ2-7; D is unresolved. V was cut by 0 bases and J by 2 bases, with 9 bases left in between. The CDR3 length is 14 residues. CDR1 is SGDLS, CDR2 YYNGEE, per germline. The CDR3 bases are TGTGCCAGCAGCGTAGGGCCAGAAACCTACGAGCAGTACTTC. It translates to CASSVGPETYEQYF.

This sequence joins TRBV7-6 and TRBJ2-1; no clear D gene. Germline assignment: CDR1 SGHVS and CDR2 FNYEAQ. The CDR3 runs to 15 residues. V was cut by 1 base and J by 7 bases, with 14 bases left in between. CDR3 DNA sequence: TGTGCCAGCAGCTTAGGGTTCGGTATGAGGAATGAGCAGTTCTTC. Translating it yields CASSLGFGMRNEQFF.

The chain is built from TRBV9 and TRBJ2-2; D unclear. Germline V CDR1 and CDR2: SGDLS, YYNGEE. Trimming cost V 0 bases and J 3 bases, with 6 bases left between them. This CDR3 region has 14 residues. CDR3 coding DNA: TGTGCCAGCAGCGTAGGGAGTGACACCGGGGAGCTGTTTTTT. It yields the protein CASSVGSDTGELFF. Using reference TRBV9 and TRBJ2-2 for the parts outside the CDR3, the full variable domain is DSGVTQTPKHLITATGQRVTLRCSPRSGDLSVYWYQQSLDQGLQFLIQYYNGEERAKGNILERFSAQQFPDLHSELNLSSLELGDSALYFCASSVGSDTGELFFGEGSRLTVL.